The 22 T cell receptor beta chains below were found in one sample sequenced in a study of T cell responses to AZD1222 COVID-19 vaccine. Profiled with immunoSEQ multiplex PCR; TCRdb holds only in-frame clones, not every one. The table lists about 120,000 clones, 75% to 90% of them singletons. Here the sequenced sample was peripheral blood, taken on day 0 of AZD1222 vaccination. These receptors were taken from an adult in good health.

The CDR3 loop is CASSLGGLNNEQFF. Here the CDR3 DNA reads TGTGCCAGCAGCTTGGGGGGACTTAACAATGAGCAGTTCTTC. The chain couples TRBV5-4 to TRBJ2-1; D might be TRBD2 (6 bases). V lost 0 bases and J lost 5, with 9 bases in between. The CDR3 totals 14 residues. The germline CDR1 and CDR2 sequences are SGHNT and YYREEE (reference sequence).

The chain carries TRBV10-3 and TRBJ1-2; 9 positions match TRBD1. V lost 3 bases and J lost 6; bases outside the gene matches: 5. The CDR3 is 14 amino acids. CDR1 is ENHRY and CDR2 is SYGVKD in the germline V gene. For the CDR3, the DNA is TGTGCCATCAGTGATTGGGACAGGGATGATGGCTACACCTTC. Protein product: CAISDWDRDDGYTF.

The rearrangement joins TRBV7-2 to TRBJ1-3; D gene ambiguous. Per germline, CDR1 SGHTA and CDR2 FQGNSA. CDR3 length: 12 amino acids. The V end was cut by 5 bases, the J end by 8 bases, with 10 bases between. DNA of the CDR3: TGTGCCAGCAGCCCACCCAGTCACACCATATATTTT. Residues: CASSPPSHTIYF. The complete variable domain, with remaining parts taken from reference TRBV7-2 and TRBJ1-3, reads GAGVSQSPSNKVTEKGKDVELRCDPISGHTALYWYRQSLGQGLEFLIYFQGNSAPDKSGLPSDRFSAERTGGSVSTLTIQRTQQEDSAVYLCASSPPSHTIYFGEGSWLTVV.

The CDR3 loop reads CASSLASSGQETQYF. The DNA for the CDR3 is TGCGCCAGCAGCTTGGCTTCTAGCGGGCAAGAGACCCAGTACTTC. V usage is TRBV5-1 and J usage is TRBJ2-5, with 8 bases aligning to TRBD2. Germline CDR1 is SGHRS and CDR2 is YFSETQ. Trimming cost V 0 bases and J 2 bases; bases outside gene matches: 3. The CDR3 spans 15 residues.

The rearrangement uses TRBV5-1 and TRBJ2-1; D is perhaps TRBD2 (6 bases). Germline assignment: CDR1 SGHRS and CDR2 YFSETQ. The ends were cut back, 5 bases at V and 8 bases at J, with 20 bases in the middle. The CDR3 covers 15 residues. The DNA for the CDR3 is TGCGCCAGCAGGTGGCGGGACGTCCCCAGTGATGAGCAGTTCTTC. This translates into CASRWRDVPSDEQFF.

The chain is built from TRBV5-1 and TRBJ2-7; TRBD2 aligns across 9 bases. V lost 3 bases and J lost 3; bases outside the gene matches: 7. Germline CDR1 and CDR2: SGHRS and YFSETQ. There are 15 residues in the CDR3. The CDR3 nucleotides are TGCGCCAGCAGCTCTGGGGCAGCGGGAGGCTACGAGCAGTACTTC. Translation: CASSSGAAGGYEQYF.

The chain is built from TRBV30 and TRBJ2-2; D tentatively fits TRBD1 or TRBD2 (6 bases each). CDR3 length equals 15 residues. The ends were cut back, 2 bases at V and 6 bases at J, with 16 bases in the middle. Germline loops: CDR1 GTSNPN, CDR2 SVGIG (reference sequence). The CDR3 coding sequence is TGTGCCTGGAGTAGAGGCAGGGGAGGCGCCGGGGAGCTGTTTTTT. This codes for CAWSRGRGGAGELFF.

The V and J genes are TRBV5-1 and TRBJ2-5; tentative D call: TRBD2 (6 bases). This CDR3 is built from 14 residues. Per the germline V gene, CDR1 is SGHRS and CDR2 is YFSETQ. Trimming removed 0 bases from V and 2 bases from J, with 8 bases in between. The CDR3 sequence: CASSLGGLQETQYF. The DNA of the CDR3 is TGCGCCAGCAGCTTGGGGGGACTTCAAGAGACCCAGTACTTC.

This chain uses TRBV5-1 with TRBJ2-1; D may be TRBD1 or TRBD2 (5 bases each). Germline assignment: CDR1 SGHRS and CDR2 YFSETQ. The length of the CDR3 is 15 residues. V was shortened by 3 bases and J by 7 bases, with 17 bases between the two germline ends. The chain's CDR3 is CASSSSGGAWNEQFF. CDR3 bases: TGCGCCAGCAGCTCATCTGGGGGAGCGTGGAATGAGCAGTTCTTC.

The chain combines TRBV21-1 with TRBJ2-5; TRBD2 was called by the table and not checked on the DNA. TRBV21-1 constitutes a pseudogene. This CDR3 has 19 residues. The CDR3 reads CASSKGAGIKAADQETQYF. The CDR3 nucleotides are TGTGCCAGCAGCAAAGGAGCGGGGATAAAGGCTGCGGACCAAGAGACCCAGTACTTC.

V gene TRBV27 combines with J gene TRBJ2-1; 13 nucleotides align to TRBD2. The CDR3 spans 17 residues. With V trimmed by 6 bases and J by 5 bases, 10 bases remained unmatched. The V gene's germline CDR1 is MNHEY and CDR2 SMNVEV (reference sequence). The CDR3 region is CASSVRLAGGGHNEQFF. The CDR3 DNA reads as TGTGCCAGCAGCGTCAGACTAGCGGGAGGTGGGCACAATGAGCAGTTCTTC.

The gene calls are TRBV24-1 and TRBJ2-1; 9 bases are shared with TRBD2. The CDR3 is made up of 17 amino acids. J gave up 10 bases and V 3 bases, and 15 bases lay outside the gene matches. Germline CDR1 and CDR2: KGHDR and SFDVKD. The CDR3 protein is CATSDPRGSGSLGEQFF. For the CDR3, the DNA is TGTGCCACCAGTGATCCTCGAGGTAGCGGGAGCTTGGGGGAGCAGTTCTTC.

The chain employs TRBV14 and TRBJ2-7; D gene uncertain. V lost 2 bases, J lost 3 bases, and 2 bases lay in between. Germline V gene sequence: CDR1 SGHDN, CDR2 FVKESK. The CDR3 length is 11 residues. The CDR3 spells CASSQIYEQYF. The CDR3 nucleotides are TGTGCCAGCAGCCAAATCTACGAGCAGTACTTC.

The chain links TRBV27 to TRBJ2-3; the D is unclear. Trimming pared 3 bases from V and 2 bases from J, leaving 9 bases between. Per the germline V gene, CDR1 is MNHEY and CDR2 is SMNVEV (reference sequence). This CDR3 has 14 residues. The DNA for the CDR3 is TGTGCCAGCAGTTTGGCAAGGGCCACAGATACGCAGTATTTT. This translates into CASSLARATDTQYF.

Only one count was recorded for this clone. The CDR3: CASSIVKAGGYTF. Here the CDR3 DNA reads TGTGCCAGTAGTATTGTCAAGGCGGGCGGCTACACCTTC. The chain uses TRBV19 and TRBJ1-2; no definite D call. This CDR3 has 13 amino acids. CDR1 LNHDA and CDR2 SQIVND come from the germline V gene (reference sequence). V was trimmed by 3 bases and J by 8 bases, leaving 13 bases between them.

J is TRBJ2-7 and V is TRBV5-1; D is ambiguous. V was cut by 4 bases and J by 0 bases, with 14 bases left in between. Looked up from germline, CDR1 is SGHRS and CDR2 is YFSETQ. The CDR3 is 15 amino acids. The CDR3 reads CASSPDGSSSYEQYF. In nucleotides, the CDR3 is TGCGCCAGCAGCCCAGACGGGTCGAGCTCCTACGAGCAGTACTTC.

This chain uses TRBV2 with TRBJ2-5, with 11 bases aligning to TRBD2. Per germline, CDR1 SNHLY and CDR2 FYNNEI. The ends lost 7 bases at V and 3 bases at J; junction bases unmatched: 19. The CDR3 has 19 residues. Here the CDR3 reads CASMVVGTSGSIGEETQYF. CDR3 DNA sequence: TGTGCCAGCATGGTCGTAGGGACTAGCGGTTCCATCGGGGAAGAGACCCAGTACTTC. The whole variable domain, filled in from reference TRBV2 and TRBJ2-5, reads EPEVTQTPSHQVTQMGQEVILRCVPISNHLYFYWYRQILGQKVEFLVSFYNNEISEKSEIFDDQFSVERPDGSNFTLKIRSTKLEDSAMYFCASMVVGTSGSIGEETQYFGPGTRLLVL.

This chain uses TRBV6-5 with TRBJ1-1; D is uncertain. V was shortened by 5 bases and J by 3 bases, with 10 bases between the two germline ends. CDR1 and CDR2 (germline): MNHEY, SVGAGI. The CDR3 runs 13 residues. The CDR3 coding sequence is TGTGCCAGCAGTCCCGGACTGTACACTGAAGCTTTCTTT. This codes for CASSPGLYTEAFF.

In DNA, the CDR3 is TGTGCCAGTAGTATTACTACAGCCACCGAGACCCAGTACTTC. It codes for CASSITTATETQYF. This sequence joins TRBV19 and TRBJ2-5; D is unresolved. CDR3 length equals 14 residues. Germline lookup yields CDR1 LNHDA and CDR2 SQIVND (reference sequence). The V gene lost 3 bases and the J gene lost 5 bases, with 13 bases spanning the gap.

This sequence joins TRBV7-9 and TRBJ1-1; the D is unclear. The CDR3 has 13 residues. Germline V gene sequence: CDR1 SEHNR, CDR2 FQNEAQ (reference sequence). The V end was cut by 5 bases, the J end by 2 bases, with 9 bases between. The CDR3 region is CASSETVNTEAFF. In DNA form, the CDR3 reads TGTGCCAGCAGCGAAACGGTAAACACTGAAGCTTTCTTT.

The rearrangement links TRBV5-4 to TRBJ1-2, with D possibly matching TRBD1 (5 bases). The CDR3 has 14 residues. V lost 4 bases and J lost 0, with 10 bases in between. Germline V lookup: CDR1 SGHNT, CDR2 YYREEE (reference sequence). The CDR3: CASSTTGTNYGYTF. Here the CDR3 DNA reads TGTGCCAGCAGCACTACAGGAACTAACTATGGCTACACCTTC. Using reference TRBV5-4 and TRBJ1-2 for the parts outside the CDR3, the full variable domain is ETGVTQSPTHLIKTRGQQVTLRCSSQSGHNTVSWYQQALGQGPQFIFQYYREEENGRGNFPPRFSGLQFPNYSSELNVNALELDDSALYLCASSTTGTNYGYTFGSGTRLTVV.

The rearrangement uses TRBV6-4 and TRBJ1-1; D call uncertain. Germline CDR1 and CDR2: MRHNA and SNTAGT. Deletions cut 2 bases from V and 4 bases from J, with 17 bases between. CDR3 size: 16 residues. The CDR3 DNA follows: TGTGCCAGCAGTGACCCGCGAGGAGGTTGGATCACTGAAGCTTTCTTT. It specifies CASSDPRGGWITEAFF.